A single sample is the source of the 9 T cell receptor beta chains below, sequenced in a study of vaccination effects on CD4 cells after COVID-19. Antigen specificity for these receptors is unknown. Culture proceeded for 10 days, and CD4+ T cells were then isolated. The person had PCR-confirmed SARS-CoV-2 infection between March and December 2020. It was two doses of either the BNT162b2 or mRNA-1273 vaccine that participants received. Some clones are missing from TCRdb's copy, which holds only in-frame ones; the method was immunoSEQ multiplex PCR. The sample contains around 50,000 clones, around 74% of which appear only once. The sample was CD4+ T cells from PBMCs cultured without peptide, taken after COVID-19 vaccination. The receptors shown here come from a human donor who had a prior SARS-CoV-2 infection.

V and J are TRBV7-3 and TRBJ2-7; a possible D gene is TRBD2 (6 bases). Germline assignment: CDR1 SGHTA and CDR2 FQGTGA. Trimming left V 2 bases short and J 6 bases short, with 11 bases between. This CDR3 contains 13 residues. This CDR3 reads CASSLWRGSEQYF. CDR3 nucleotides: TGTGCCAGCAGCTTATGGAGGGGAAGCGAGCAGTACTTC.

This sequence joins TRBV6-2 or TRBV6-3 and TRBJ1-2; 7 bases are a match to TRBD1. The CDR3 has 12 amino acids. CDR1 and CDR2 (germline): MNHEY, SVGEGT. The trim removed 1 base at V and 10 bases at J, leaving 3 bases unmatched. CDR3 region: CASSYYDRDYTF. The CDR3, as DNA: TGTGCCAGCAGTTACTACGACAGGGACTACACCTTC.

This chain links TRBV10-1 with TRBJ2-7; 9 bases are a match to TRBD2. The trim removed 3 bases at V and 2 bases at J, leaving 11 bases unmatched. Germline V gene lookup returns CDR1 WNHNN and CDR2 SYGVQD (reference sequence). The CDR3 is 17 amino acids. CDR3 residues: CASSDGSHKRGAYEQYF. Here the CDR3 DNA reads TGCGCCAGCAGTGACGGGTCCCACAAGCGGGGGGCCTACGAGCAGTACTTC.

The chain employs TRBV4-3 and TRBJ2-1; 10 bases agree with TRBD2. The germline gives CDR1 LGHNA, CDR2 YSLEER. Trimming at V came to 2 bases and at J to 6 bases, leaving 7 bases not matched to a gene. This CDR3 spans 16 amino acids. CDR3 nucleotide sequence: TGCGCCAGCAGCCAACCGGGACTAGCGCGGAGCAATGAGCAGTTCTTC. Its translation is CASSQPGLARSNEQFF.

This clone has only a few counts. The DNA for the CDR3 is TGTGCCAGCAGTTTCGGGGGCTCGATGGGGGCCAACGTCCTGACTTTC. This sequence encodes CASSFGGSMGANVLTF. The V call is TRBV28, the J call TRBJ2-6, with D perhaps matching TRBD1 or TRBD2 (6 bases each). V was pared by 3 bases and J by 4 bases, with 13 bases between. CDR3 size: 16 residues. Germline assignment: CDR1 MDHEN and CDR2 SYDVKM.

In this sample, this clone turned up once. The J gene is TRBJ1-5, the V gene TRBV30; D perhaps matches TRBD1 (5 bases). The germline V gene encodes CDR1 GTSNPN and CDR2 SVGIG (reference sequence). CDR3 length equals 14 residues. Trimming shortened V by 0 bases and J by 4 bases, and 10 bases separated the two germline ends. This CDR3 is CAWSVSGQNQPQHF. The CDR3 DNA reads TGTGCCTGGAGTGTGTCGGGGCAAAATCAGCCCCAGCATTTT.

V and J are TRBV7-5 and TRBJ2-3; TRBD1 is the table's D call, not checked against the DNA. TRBV7-5 is listed as a pseudogene. CDR3 length: 17 amino acids. DNA for the CDR3: TGTGCCAGAAGCTCCCCCGACAGGGGAGGTAGCACAGATACGCAGTATTTT. Translating it yields CARSSPDRGGSTDTQYF.

This chain uses TRBV2 with TRBJ2-4; 12 bases match TRBD1. The CDR3 is 17 amino acids. J was trimmed by 1 base and V by 6 bases; bases with no gene match: 7. Germline CDR1 and CDR2: SNHLY and FYNNEI. This chain's CDR3 is CASRAGTGGLAKNIQYF. In DNA, the CDR3 is TGTGCCAGCAGGGCCGGGACAGGGGGCTTGGCCAAAAACATTCAGTACTTC.

This sequence joins TRBV2 and TRBJ1-2; D remains ambiguous. The CDR3 is made up of 12 amino acids. Trimming removed 6 bases from V and 1 base from J, with 6 bases in between. Germline CDR1 SNHLY, CDR2 FYNNEI. CDR3 nucleotide sequence: TGTGCCAGCAGGAACCATAACTATGGCTACACCTTC. Its protein product is CASRNHNYGYTF.